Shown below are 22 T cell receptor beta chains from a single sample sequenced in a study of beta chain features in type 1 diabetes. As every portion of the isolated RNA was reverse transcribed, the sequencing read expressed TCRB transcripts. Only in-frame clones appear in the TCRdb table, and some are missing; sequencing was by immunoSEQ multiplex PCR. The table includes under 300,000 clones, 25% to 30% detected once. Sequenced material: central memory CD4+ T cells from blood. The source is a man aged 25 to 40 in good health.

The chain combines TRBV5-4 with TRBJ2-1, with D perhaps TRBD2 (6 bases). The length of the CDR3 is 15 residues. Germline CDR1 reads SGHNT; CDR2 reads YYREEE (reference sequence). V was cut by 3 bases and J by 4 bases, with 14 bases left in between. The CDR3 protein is CASSSGTGEYNEQFF. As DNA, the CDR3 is TGTGCCAGCAGCTCAGGGACGGGGGAGTACAATGAGCAGTTCTTC.

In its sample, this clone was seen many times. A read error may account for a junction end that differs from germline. CDR3 amino acids: CASSQEPSGLAGDQETQYF. CDR3 nucleotides: TGTGCCAGCAGCCAAGAACCCAGCGGGCTAGCGGGGGACCAGGAGACCCAGTACTTC. This chain joins TRBV4-2 and TRBJ2-5; TRBD2 aligns across 10 bases. CDR1 and CDR2 from the germline V gene are LGHNA and YNFKEQ. The CDR3 is 19 residues long.

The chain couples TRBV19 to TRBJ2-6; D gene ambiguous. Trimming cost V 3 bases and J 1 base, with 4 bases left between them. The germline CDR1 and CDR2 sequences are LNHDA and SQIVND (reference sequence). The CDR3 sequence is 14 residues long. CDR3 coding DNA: TGTGCCAGTAGTATCCAGTCTGGGGCCAACGTCCTGACTTTC. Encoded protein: CASSIQSGANVLTF.

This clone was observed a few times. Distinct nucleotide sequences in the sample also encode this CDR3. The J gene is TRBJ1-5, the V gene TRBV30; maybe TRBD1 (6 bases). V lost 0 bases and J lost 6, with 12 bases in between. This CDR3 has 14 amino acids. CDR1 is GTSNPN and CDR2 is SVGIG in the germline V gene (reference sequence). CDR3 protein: CAWSVRGGGQPQHF. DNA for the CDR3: TGTGCCTGGAGTGTGCGGGGGGGCGGTCAGCCCCAGCATTTT. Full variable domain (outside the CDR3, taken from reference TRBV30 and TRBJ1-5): SQTIHQWPATLVQPVGSPLSLECTVEGTSNPNLYWYRQAAGRGLQLLFYSVGIGQISSEVPQNLSASRPQDRQFILSSKKLLLSDSGFYLCAWSVRGGGQPQHFGDGTRLSIL.

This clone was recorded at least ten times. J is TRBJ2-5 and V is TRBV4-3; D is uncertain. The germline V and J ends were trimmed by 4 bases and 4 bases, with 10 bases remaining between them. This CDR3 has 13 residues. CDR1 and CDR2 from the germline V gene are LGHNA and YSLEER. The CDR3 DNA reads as TGCGCCAGCAGCCCTCGCACAGCAGAGACCCAGTACTTC. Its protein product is CASSPRTAETQYF.

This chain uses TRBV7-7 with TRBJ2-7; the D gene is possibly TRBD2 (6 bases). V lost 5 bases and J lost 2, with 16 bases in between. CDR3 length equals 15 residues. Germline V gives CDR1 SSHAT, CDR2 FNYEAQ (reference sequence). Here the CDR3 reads CASSAGTGTTYEQYF. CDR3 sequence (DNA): TGTGCCAGCAGCGCAGGGACTGGTACGACCTACGAGCAGTACTTC.

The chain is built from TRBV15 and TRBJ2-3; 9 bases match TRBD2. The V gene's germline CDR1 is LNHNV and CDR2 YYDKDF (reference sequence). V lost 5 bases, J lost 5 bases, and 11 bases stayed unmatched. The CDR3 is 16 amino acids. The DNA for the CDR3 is TGTGCCACCAGCCCCATGGGAGCGGGAGGTGAAGATACGCAGTATTTT. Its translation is CATSPMGAGGEDTQYF.

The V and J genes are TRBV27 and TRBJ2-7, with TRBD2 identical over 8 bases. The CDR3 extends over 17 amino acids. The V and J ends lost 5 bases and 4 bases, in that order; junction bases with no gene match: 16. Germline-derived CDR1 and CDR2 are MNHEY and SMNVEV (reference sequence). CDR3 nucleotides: TGTGCCAGCAGTCCCCACGGGCGGGGGGCCTCAGGGTACGAGCAGTACTTC. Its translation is CASSPHGRGASGYEQYF.

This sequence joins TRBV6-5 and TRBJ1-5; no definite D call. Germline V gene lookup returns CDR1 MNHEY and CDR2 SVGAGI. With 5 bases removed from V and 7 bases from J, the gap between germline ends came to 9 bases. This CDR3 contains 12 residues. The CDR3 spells CASSLLGQPQHF. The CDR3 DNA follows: TGTGCCAGCAGTCTACTAGGGCAGCCCCAGCATTTT.

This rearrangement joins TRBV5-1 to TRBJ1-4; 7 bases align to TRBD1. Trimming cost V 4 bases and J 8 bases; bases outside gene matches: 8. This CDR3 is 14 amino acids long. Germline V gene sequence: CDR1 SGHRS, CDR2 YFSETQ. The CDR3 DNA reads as TGCGCCAGCAGCCGGGACAGAGGGGGAGAAAAACTGTTTTTT. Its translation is CASSRDRGGEKLFF.

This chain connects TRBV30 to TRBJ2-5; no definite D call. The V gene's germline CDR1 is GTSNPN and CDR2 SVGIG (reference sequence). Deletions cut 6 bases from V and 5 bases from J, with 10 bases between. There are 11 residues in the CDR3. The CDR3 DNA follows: TGTGCCTGTCAAAGCCAGGAGACCCAGTACTTC. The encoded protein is CACQSQETQYF.

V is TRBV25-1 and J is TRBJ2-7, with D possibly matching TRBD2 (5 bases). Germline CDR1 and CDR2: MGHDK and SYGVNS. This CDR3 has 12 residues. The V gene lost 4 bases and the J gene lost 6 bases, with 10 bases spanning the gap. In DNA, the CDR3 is TGTGCCAGCAGTGGACTCGGGGTCGAGCAGTACTTC. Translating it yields CASSGLGVEQYF.

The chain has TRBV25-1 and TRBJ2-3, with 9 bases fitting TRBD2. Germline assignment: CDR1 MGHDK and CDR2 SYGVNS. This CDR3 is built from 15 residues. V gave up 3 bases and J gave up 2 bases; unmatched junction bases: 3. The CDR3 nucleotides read TGTGCCAGCAGTGAGGTAGCGGGGGACACAGATACGCAGTATTTT. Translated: CASSEVAGDTDTQYF.

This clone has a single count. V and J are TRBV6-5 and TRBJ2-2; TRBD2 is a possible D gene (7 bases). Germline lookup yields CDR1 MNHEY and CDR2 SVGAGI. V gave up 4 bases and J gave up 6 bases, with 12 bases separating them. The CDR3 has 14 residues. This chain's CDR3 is CASSFEGGSGELFF. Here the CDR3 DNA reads TGTGCCAGCAGTTTTGAGGGGGGGTCCGGGGAGCTGTTTTTT.

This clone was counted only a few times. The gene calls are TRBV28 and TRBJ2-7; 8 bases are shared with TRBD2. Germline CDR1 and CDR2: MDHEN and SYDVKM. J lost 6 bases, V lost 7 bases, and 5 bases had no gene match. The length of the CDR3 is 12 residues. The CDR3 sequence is CASTSGGREQYF. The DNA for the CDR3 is TGTGCCAGCACATCGGGGGGGCGCGAGCAGTACTTC.

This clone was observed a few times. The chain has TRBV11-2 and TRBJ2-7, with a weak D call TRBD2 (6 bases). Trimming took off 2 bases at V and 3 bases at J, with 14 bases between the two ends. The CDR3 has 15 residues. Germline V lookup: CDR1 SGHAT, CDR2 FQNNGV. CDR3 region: CASSLPGTVVYEQYF. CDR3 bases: TGTGCCAGCAGCTTACCCGGGACTGTAGTCTACGAGCAGTACTTC.

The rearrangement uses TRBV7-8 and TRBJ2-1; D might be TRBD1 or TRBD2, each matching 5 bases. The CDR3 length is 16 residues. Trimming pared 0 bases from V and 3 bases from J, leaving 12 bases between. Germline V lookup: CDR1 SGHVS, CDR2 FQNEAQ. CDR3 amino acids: CASSLAGTLGYNEQFF. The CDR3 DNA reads TGTGCCAGCAGCTTAGCGGGGACGTTGGGCTACAATGAGCAGTTCTTC.

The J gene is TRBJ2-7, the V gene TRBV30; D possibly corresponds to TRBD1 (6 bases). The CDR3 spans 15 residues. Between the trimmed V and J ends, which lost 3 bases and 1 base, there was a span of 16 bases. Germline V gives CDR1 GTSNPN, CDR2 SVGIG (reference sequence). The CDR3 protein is CAWSQTGFQSYEQYF. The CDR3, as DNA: TGTGCCTGGAGCCAAACAGGGTTCCAGTCCTACGAGCAGTACTTC.

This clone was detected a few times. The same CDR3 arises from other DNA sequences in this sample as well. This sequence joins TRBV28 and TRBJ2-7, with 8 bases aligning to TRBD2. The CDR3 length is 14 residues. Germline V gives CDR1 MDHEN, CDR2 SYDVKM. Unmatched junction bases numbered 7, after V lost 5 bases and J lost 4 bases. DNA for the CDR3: TGTGCCAGCAGTAAGGGCACTAGCGGTTACGAGCAGTACTTC. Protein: CASSKGTSGYEQYF.

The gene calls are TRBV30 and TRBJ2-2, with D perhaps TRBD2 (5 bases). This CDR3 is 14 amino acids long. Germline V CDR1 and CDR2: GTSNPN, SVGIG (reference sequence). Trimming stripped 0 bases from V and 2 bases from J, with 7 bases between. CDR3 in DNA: TGTGCCTGGAGTGTAGAGGGAAACACCGGGGAGCTGTTTTTT. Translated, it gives CAWSVEGNTGELFF.

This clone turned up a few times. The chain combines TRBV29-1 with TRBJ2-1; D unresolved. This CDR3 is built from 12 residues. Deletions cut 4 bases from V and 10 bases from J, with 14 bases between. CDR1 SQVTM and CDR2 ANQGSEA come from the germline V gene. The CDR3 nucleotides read TGCAGCGTTGTGGTTGATCGTGGGGAGCAGTTCTTC. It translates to CSVVVDRGEQFF.

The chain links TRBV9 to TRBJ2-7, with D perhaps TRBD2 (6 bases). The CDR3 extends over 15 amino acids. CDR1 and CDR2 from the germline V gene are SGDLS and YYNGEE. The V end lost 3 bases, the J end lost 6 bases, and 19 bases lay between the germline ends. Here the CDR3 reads CASSAGAGGELEQYF. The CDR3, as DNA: TGTGCCAGCAGCGCCGGAGCGGGTGGGGAGCTCGAGCAGTACTTC.